This record concerns one T cell receptor beta chain sequence. This CDR3 has 12 amino acids. V was trimmed by 0 bases and J by 7 bases, leaving 4 bases between them. Germline-derived CDR1 and CDR2 are LGHNA and YSLEER. This sample was included in a study of shared clonotypes between healthy human individuals. Per the authors' pipeline: Junction-only sequences produced by ImmunoSEQ had no quality scores, so filtering differed. The data were produced by immunoSEQ multiplex PCR, yet TCRdb's version contains in-frame clones alone and is incomplete. V and J calls and clone size are given by that table; D and trimming were obtained from the DNA. There are roughly 1.5 million clones in the sample; about 98% occur only once, and roughly 0.42% lies in the top ten.

The chain joins TRBV4-3 to TRBJ2-1; D gene unclear. The sample was naive CD4+ T cells sorted from blood. Indicated subset: CD45RA+ positively selected. The sequence was obtained from a man younger than 45 in good health. The CDR3 nucleotides read TGCGCCAGCAGCCAAGAAGGGAATGAGCAGTTCTTC. This translates into CASSQEGNEQFF.